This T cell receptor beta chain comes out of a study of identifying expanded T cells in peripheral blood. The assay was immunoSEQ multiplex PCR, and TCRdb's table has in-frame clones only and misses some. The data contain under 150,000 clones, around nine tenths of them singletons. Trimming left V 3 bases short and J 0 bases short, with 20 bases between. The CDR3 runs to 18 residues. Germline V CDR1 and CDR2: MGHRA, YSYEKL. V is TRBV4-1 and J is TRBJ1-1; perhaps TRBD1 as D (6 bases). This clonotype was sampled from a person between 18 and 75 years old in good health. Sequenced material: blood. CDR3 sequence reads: CASSHTLSVDSLNTEAFF. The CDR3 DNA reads TGCGCCAGCAGCCATACATTAAGCGTGGACAGCCTGAACACTGAAGCTTTCTTT.